A selection of T cell receptor beta chains follows, all from one sample in a study of blood T cell repertoires in COVID-19. Repertoires were generated with immunoSEQ multiplex PCR, while TCRdb's copy carries only in-frame clones and drops some. The table shows 60,000 to 85,000 clones, with 91% occurring only once. The sample was peripheral blood. The source is a man aged 40-49 years with COVID-19, enrolled during active disease. Both conserved end residues are part of each CDR3. D genes are given only for firm matches. Where a row states a size, it is once, few, many or the class of an expanded clone; other rows omit it.

j_gene: TRBJ1-6
abundance: once
d_gene: .
v_gene: TRBV5-1
CDR3aa: CASSLSTVNSPLHF
CDR3nt: TGCGCCAGCAGCTTGAGCACAGTCAATTCACCCCTCCACTTT

j_gene: TRBJ2-1
abundance: .
d_gene: .
v_gene: TRBV7-2
CDR3aa: CASSFRNEQFF
CDR3nt: TGTGCCAGCAGCTTCCGCAATGAGCAGTTCTTC

j_gene: TRBJ2-7
abundance: .
d_gene: .
v_gene: TRBV10-3
CDR3aa: CAIKRDTRYEQYF
CDR3nt: TGTGCCATCAAACGTGACACCCGCTACGAGCAGTACTTC

j_gene: TRBJ2-2
abundance: .
d_gene: TRBD2
v_gene: TRBV18
CDR3aa: CASSPGIAGANTGELFF
CDR3nt: TGTGCCAGCTCACCGGGGATAGCGGGAGCGAACACCGGGGAGCTGTTTTTT

j_gene: TRBJ2-2
abundance: .
d_gene: .
v_gene: TRBV7-9
CDR3aa: CASVRDTGELFF
CDR3nt: TGTGCCAGTGTGAGGGACACCGGGGAGCTGTTTTTT

j_gene: TRBJ2-5
abundance: .
d_gene: TRBD1
v_gene: TRBV6-5
CDR3aa: CASSRTGRQETQYF
CDR3nt: TGTGCCAGCAGTAGGACAGGGAGGCAAGAGACCCAGTACTTC

j_gene: TRBJ2-3
abundance: .
d_gene: TRBD1
v_gene: TRBV5-1
CDR3aa: CASSLGQGTTDTQYF
CDR3nt: TGCGCCAGCAGCTTAGGACAGGGGACAACAGATACGCAGTATTTT

j_gene: TRBJ2-3
abundance: .
d_gene: TRBD2
v_gene: TRBV28
CDR3aa: CASTLGGLAGETDTQYF
CDR3nt: TGTGCCAGCACCCTAGGGGGACTAGCGGGGGAGACAGATACGCAGTATTTT

j_gene: TRBJ1-4
abundance: .
d_gene: .
v_gene: TRBV30
CDR3aa: CAWRTGTHGGEKLFF
CDR3nt: TGTGCCTGGAGAACTGGGACTCATGGGGGTGAAAAACTGTTTTTT

j_gene: TRBJ2-4
abundance: .
d_gene: .
v_gene: TRBV18
CDR3aa: CASSPPRLIAKNIQYF
CDR3nt: TGTGCCAGCTCACCCCCGCGGTTGATAGCCAAAAACATTCAGTACTTC

j_gene: TRBJ2-5
abundance: once
d_gene: TRBD2
v_gene: TRBV5-4
CDR3aa: CASRLAAQETQYF
CDR3nt: TGTGCCAGCAGGCTAGCGGCCCAAGAGACCCAGTACTTC

j_gene: TRBJ2-3
abundance: .
d_gene: TRBD1
v_gene: TRBV5-1
CDR3aa: CASSPDRESDTQYF
CDR3nt: TGCGCCAGCAGCCCGGACAGGGAGTCAGATACGCAGTATTTT

j_gene: TRBJ2-5
abundance: .
d_gene: .
v_gene: TRBV6-5
CDR3aa: CASSYQRHRQETQYF
CDR3nt: TGTGCCAGCAGTTACCAGAGACACCGCCAAGAGACCCAGTACTTC

j_gene: TRBJ2-7
abundance: .
d_gene: .
v_gene: TRBV6-5
CDR3aa: CASSYSHGQVGQYF
CDR3nt: TGTGCCAGCAGTTACTCCCACGGACAAGTGGGTCAGTACTTC

j_gene: TRBJ1-1
abundance: once
d_gene: TRBD1
v_gene: TRBV3-1/TRBV3-2
CDR3aa: CASSQGDREAFF
CDR3nt: TGTGCCAGCAGCCAAGGGGACAGGGAAGCTTTCTTT

j_gene: TRBJ2-1
abundance: .
d_gene: TRBD2
v_gene: TRBV9
CDR3aa: CASSAQYSGGNYNEQFF
CDR3nt: TGTGCCAGCAGCGCGCAGTATAGCGGGGGGAATTACAATGAGCAGTTCTTC

j_gene: TRBJ2-3
abundance: .
d_gene: .
v_gene: TRBV7-9
CDR3aa: CASSYKTGTSTDTQYF
CDR3nt: TGTGCCAGCAGCTATAAGACGGGAACTAGCACAGATACGCAGTATTTT

j_gene: TRBJ2-7
abundance: .
d_gene: TRBD2
v_gene: TRBV3-1/TRBV3-2
CDR3aa: CASSPWEAGENWHEQYF
CDR3nt: TGTGCCAGCAGTCCCTGGGAAGCGGGGGAAAATTGGCACGAGCAGTACTTC

j_gene: TRBJ1-3
abundance: few
d_gene: TRBD1
v_gene: TRBV3-1/TRBV3-2
CDR3aa: CASSRQGAGNTIYF
CDR3nt: TGTGCCAGCAGCCGTCAGGGGGCTGGAAACACCATATATTTT

j_gene: TRBJ2-2
abundance: .
d_gene: TRBD1
v_gene: TRBV29-1
CDR3aa: CSVPSTGFHTGELFF
CDR3nt: TGCAGCGTTCCCTCGACAGGGTTTCACACCGGGGAGCTGTTTTTT

j_gene: TRBJ2-1
abundance: .
d_gene: .
v_gene: TRBV15
CDR3aa: CATSSPRGTYNEQFF
CDR3nt: TGTGCCACCAGCAGTCCCCGGGGGACCTACAATGAGCAGTTCTTC

j_gene: TRBJ2-2
abundance: .
d_gene: TRBD1
v_gene: TRBV3-1/TRBV3-2
CDR3aa: CASSQYSGGAGTGELFF
CDR3nt: TGTGCCAGCAGCCAATATTCAGGGGGCGCGGGCACCGGGGAGCTGTTTTTT

j_gene: TRBJ1-5
abundance: .
d_gene: .
v_gene: TRBV30
CDR3aa: CAWSPTGFWNQPQHF
CDR3nt: TGTGCCTGGAGTCCTACAGGTTTTTGGAATCAGCCCCAGCATTTT

j_gene: TRBJ1-1
abundance: .
d_gene: TRBD1
v_gene: TRBV7-9
CDR3aa: CASSQGGRNTEAFF
CDR3nt: TGTGCCAGCAGCCAGGGGGGTAGAAACACTGAAGCTTTCTTT

j_gene: TRBJ2-6
abundance: .
d_gene: TRBD2
v_gene: TRBV6-1
CDR3aa: CASSALAGGQTGANVLTF
CDR3nt: TGTGCCAGCAGTGCACTAGCGGGGGGGCAAACTGGGGCCAACGTCCTGACTTTC

j_gene: TRBJ2-5
abundance: .
d_gene: TRBD2
v_gene: TRBV3-1/TRBV3-2
CDR3aa: CASSQGRGGGQETQYF
CDR3nt: TGTGCCAGCAGCCAAGGTCGCGGGGGTGGCCAAGAGACCCAGTACTTC

j_gene: TRBJ1-1
abundance: .
d_gene: .
v_gene: TRBV5-1
CDR3aa: CASSLVERGAEAFF
CDR3nt: TGCGCCAGCAGCTTGGTGGAGCGGGGTGCTGAAGCTTTCTTT

j_gene: TRBJ2-7
abundance: .
d_gene: TRBD2
v_gene: TRBV5-1
CDR3aa: CASSLAGRETYEQYF
CDR3nt: TGCGCCAGCAGCTTGGCCGGGAGGGAGACCTACGAGCAGTACTTC

j_gene: TRBJ2-7
abundance: .
d_gene: .
v_gene: TRBV3-1/TRBV3-2
CDR3aa: CASTTNSGVQLYEQYF
CDR3nt: TGTGCCAGCACCACAAATTCCGGGGTTCAACTCTACGAGCAGTACTTC

j_gene: TRBJ2-5
abundance: .
d_gene: TRBD2
v_gene: TRBV2
CDR3aa: CASMGLAGTQYF
CDR3nt: TGTGCCAGTATGGGACTAGCAGGGACCCAGTACTTC

j_gene: TRBJ2-2
abundance: .
d_gene: TRBD2
v_gene: TRBV30
CDR3aa: CAWGLGGGNTGELFF
CDR3nt: TGTGCCTGGGGCCTTGGGGGGGGGAACACCGGGGAGCTGTTTTTT

j_gene: TRBJ1-5
abundance: .
d_gene: TRBD1
v_gene: TRBV3-1/TRBV3-2
CDR3aa: CASSQDKGQGGNQPQHF
CDR3nt: TGTGCCAGCAGCCAAGATAAGGGACAGGGCGGCAATCAGCCCCAGCATTTT

j_gene: TRBJ2-5
abundance: once
d_gene: TRBD2
v_gene: TRBV30
CDR3aa: CAWSKGRVEETQYF
CDR3nt: TGTGCCTGGAGTAAGGGGAGGGTGGAGGAGACCCAGTACTTC

j_gene: TRBJ1-6
abundance: .
d_gene: .
v_gene: TRBV19
CDR3aa: CASHPGRANLHF
CDR3nt: TGTGCCAGTCACCCAGGCAGGGCCAACCTCCACTTT

j_gene: TRBJ1-2
abundance: .
d_gene: TRBD1
v_gene: TRBV7-9
CDR3aa: CASSFTGGGLDGYTF
CDR3nt: TGTGCCAGCAGCTTTACAGGGGGAGGATTGGATGGCTACACCTTC

j_gene: TRBJ1-2
abundance: .
d_gene: .
v_gene: TRBV5-4
CDR3aa: CASSAQGITNYGYTF
CDR3nt: TGTGCCAGCAGCGCCCAGGGGATTACTAACTATGGCTACACCTTC

j_gene: TRBJ1-1
abundance: once
d_gene: TRBD1
v_gene: TRBV10-1
CDR3aa: CASLEWTGVQIPNNTEAFF
CDR3nt: TGCGCCAGCCTCGAATGGACAGGGGTCCAAATACCCAACAACACTGAAGCTTTCTTT

j_gene: TRBJ2-3
abundance: .
d_gene: .
v_gene: TRBV11-2
CDR3aa: CASSLGLALDTQYF
CDR3nt: TGTGCCAGCAGCTTAGGGCTAGCGTTAGATACGCAGTATTTT

j_gene: TRBJ2-7
abundance: few
d_gene: .
v_gene: TRBV1
CDR3aa: CTSSQEETSGPEIDEQYF
CDR3nt: TGCACCAGCAGCCAAGAGGAGACTAGCGGCCCCGAGATCGACGAGCAGTACTTC

j_gene: TRBJ1-4
abundance: .
d_gene: .
v_gene: TRBV13
CDR3aa: CASKTRGGEKLFF
CDR3nt: TGTGCCAGCAAGACAAGGGGAGGTGAAAAACTGTTTTTT

j_gene: TRBJ2-6
abundance: .
d_gene: TRBD1
v_gene: TRBV5-1
CDR3aa: CASSYGQGTGANVLTF
CDR3nt: TGCGCCAGCAGCTATGGACAGGGGACTGGGGCCAACGTCCTGACTTTC

j_gene: TRBJ1-1
abundance: once
d_gene: .
v_gene: TRBV2
CDR3aa: CASRMRGGGTEAFF
CDR3nt: TGTGCCAGCAGAATGCGGGGGGGCGGCACTGAAGCTTTCTTT

j_gene: TRBJ1-5
abundance: .
d_gene: TRBD1
v_gene: TRBV5-4
CDR3aa: CASSQGTGRNQPQHF
CDR3nt: TGTGCCAGCAGCCAAGGGACAGGGAGAAATCAGCCCCAGCATTTT

j_gene: TRBJ2-1
abundance: many
d_gene: .
v_gene: TRBV7-6
CDR3aa: CASSDGTPPYNEQFF
CDR3nt: TGTGCCAGCAGTGATGGGACTCCACCTTACAATGAGCAGTTCTTC

j_gene: TRBJ2-1
abundance: .
d_gene: .
v_gene: TRBV15
CDR3aa: CAASIAYNEQFF
CDR3nt: TGTGCCGCCTCCATAGCTTACAATGAGCAGTTCTTC

j_gene: TRBJ2-3
abundance: .
d_gene: TRBD2
v_gene: TRBV9
CDR3aa: CASSPGLAGGETDTQYF
CDR3nt: TGTGCCAGCAGCCCTGGACTAGCGGGGGGAGAAACAGATACGCAGTATTTT

j_gene: TRBJ2-1
abundance: few
d_gene: TRBD1
v_gene: TRBV7-9
CDR3aa: CASTGGTGGSYNEQFF
CDR3nt: TGTGCCAGCACCGGAGGGACAGGGGGCTCCTACAATGAGCAGTTCTTC

j_gene: TRBJ1-4
abundance: .
d_gene: TRBD1
v_gene: TRBV5-1
CDR3aa: CASSQSTGSEKLFF
CDR3nt: TGCGCCAGCAGCCAATCGACAGGGAGTGAAAAACTGTTTTTT

j_gene: TRBJ1-4
abundance: .
d_gene: .
v_gene: TRBV11-2
CDR3aa: CASSLAGVENEKLFF
CDR3nt: TGTGCCAGCAGCTTAGCAGGGGTTGAGAATGAAAAACTGTTTTTT

j_gene: TRBJ2-5
abundance: .
d_gene: .
v_gene: TRBV27
CDR3aa: CASSPKQGSETQYF
CDR3nt: TGTGCCAGCAGTCCAAAACAGGGCAGTGAGACCCAGTACTTC

j_gene: TRBJ1-1
abundance: .
d_gene: .
v_gene: TRBV19
CDR3aa: CASTQSGGGLVAEAFF
CDR3nt: TGTGCCTCAACCCAAAGTGGGGGGGGCCTTGTCGCTGAAGCTTTCTTT

j_gene: TRBJ1-1
abundance: .
d_gene: .
v_gene: TRBV5-1
CDR3aa: CASSPSPEAGMNTEAFF
CDR3nt: TGCGCCAGCAGCCCATCCCCCGAGGCGGGAATGAACACTGAAGCTTTCTTT

j_gene: TRBJ2-1
abundance: .
d_gene: .
v_gene: TRBV28
CDR3aa: CASSLWGGLSYNEQFF
CDR3nt: TGTGCCAGCAGTTTATGGGGGGGACTCTCCTACAATGAGCAGTTCTTC